This TCR beta chain was identified during a study of CD8 T cells in ankylosing spondylitis. Study-wide results and limits: Disease-linked clones had a CD8+ phenotype and relatively low frequency in peripheral blood. What seemed typical of ankylosing spondylitis blood was a TCR beta motif built from several highly homologous variants. Reactive arthritis synovial fluid and blood previously showed some of these motif variants.

Germline loops: CDR1 SGHTA, CDR2 FQGNSA. The J segment lost 0 bases and the V segment lost 3 bases, leaving 2 bases of the junction unmatched. The CDR3 runs 14 residues. In this sample, this clonotype turned up many times. No antigen is known for it. TCR beta libraries were made by quantitative 5'-RACE with molecular barcodes. TCRdb re-analysed the 5' RACE reads in MiXCR, keeping a single row per CDR3 protein. The table has more than 400,000 distinct CDR3 sequences, about 5.4% seen once. The TCR was taken from a male donor with ankylosing spondylitis. This rearrangement joins TRBV7-2 to TRBJ2-7, with TRBD1 identical over 7 bases. The sample comprised blood, either unsorted or a sorted T cell fraction (not recorded which). Here the CDR3 DNA reads TGTGCCAGCAGCTTGACAGGGAGCTCCTACGAGCAGTACTTC. Protein sequence: CASSLTGSSYEQYF.